Each of the 27 T cell receptor beta chains below was sequenced from the same sample in a study of shared clonotypes between healthy human individuals. Method: immunoSEQ multiplex PCR; TCRdb's copy keeps in-frame clones and lacks some. The sample contains approximately 2,000,000 clones, roughly 95% of which appear only once. Naive CD8 isolation took CD45RO-negative cells positively selected for CCR7 and excluded terminally differentiated effector memory CD45RA+ cells. The material sequenced was naive CD8+ T cells from PBMCs. These receptors originate from a man aged 18-30 years in good health. Some clones in this sample may be carry-over from other donors' samples.

The J gene is TRBJ1-4, the V gene TRBV6-6; D not resolved. Looked up from germline, CDR1 is MNHNY and CDR2 is SVGAGI (reference sequence). Between the trimmed V and J ends, which lost 0 bases and 4 bases, there was a span of 12 bases. There are 16 residues in the CDR3. In DNA form, the CDR3 reads TGTGCCAGCAGTTACTCGGTTGGGCGGATTAATGAAAAACTGTTTTTT. Protein sequence: CASSYSVGRINEKLFF.

The V gene is TRBV6-5, the J gene TRBJ2-5; D may be TRBD1 (6 bases). The germline V and J ends were trimmed by 2 bases and 1 base, with 14 bases remaining between them. CDR1 is MNHEY and CDR2 is SVGAGI in the germline V gene. This CDR3 comprises 16 residues. The CDR3 DNA reads TGTGCCAGCAGTTACGACGGGCAGGGGCTCCAAGAGACCCAGTACTTC. Amino acid sequence: CASSYDGQGLQETQYF.

The V gene is TRBV4-1, the J gene TRBJ2-5; the match to TRBD1 covers 12 bases. Trimming at V came to 1 base and at J to 2 bases, leaving 14 bases not matched to a gene. The CDR3 extends over 20 amino acids. Looked up from germline, CDR1 is MGHRA and CDR2 is YSYEKL. CDR3 loop: CASSQVRGTGGQGEQETQYF. CDR3 DNA sequence: TGCGCCAGCAGCCAAGTCAGAGGGACAGGGGGCCAGGGAGAGCAAGAGACCCAGTACTTC.

This chain joins TRBV10-2 and TRBJ2-7; perhaps TRBD1 as D (5 bases). The ends were cut back, 2 bases at V and 3 bases at J, with 11 bases in the middle. This CDR3 is built from 14 residues. The germline V gene encodes CDR1 WSHSY and CDR2 SAAADI. The CDR3 protein is CASSEQGNYYEQYF. CDR3 DNA sequence: TGCGCCAGCAGTGAGCAGGGAAATTACTACGAGCAGTACTTC.

The gene calls are TRBV4-2 and TRBJ2-7; D gene ambiguous. V dropped 5 bases and J dropped 3 bases, with 8 bases sitting between them. Germline lookup yields CDR1 LGHNA and CDR2 YNFKEQ. This CDR3 has 12 amino acids. This chain's CDR3 is CASSLGIYEQYF. The CDR3, as DNA: TGTGCCAGCAGCTTGGGGATCTACGAGCAGTACTTC.

The chain joins TRBV13 to TRBJ2-1, with D possibly matching TRBD1 (6 bases). The CDR3 covers 14 residues. The V and J ends lost 4 bases and 4 bases respectively, with 11 bases between them. Germline V lookup: CDR1 PRHDT, CDR2 FYEKMQ (reference sequence). The CDR3 DNA sequence: TGTGCCAGCAGCTCTAGGGGGAGTTACAATGAGCAGTTCTTC. Its protein is CASSSRGSYNEQFF.

The chain uses TRBV28 and TRBJ2-7; 8 bases are a match to TRBD1. V gave up 6 bases and J gave up 4 bases; unmatched junction bases: 8. Per germline, CDR1 MDHEN and CDR2 SYDVKM. The CDR3 contains 14 residues. The CDR3 DNA reads TGTGCCAGCAGGCTGGACAGGGAGGTGTACGAGCAGTACTTC. Its translation is CASRLDREVYEQYF.

The sample holds a few counts of this clone. The J gene is TRBJ2-7, the V gene TRBV7-8; D gene ambiguous. The CDR3 has 14 amino acids. Germline CDR1 SGHVS, CDR2 FQNEAQ. V was pared by 5 bases and J by 3 bases, with 14 bases between. This CDR3 is CASSINPEYYEQYF. CDR3 DNA sequence: TGTGCCAGCAGCATAAATCCGGAGTACTACGAGCAGTACTTC.

In this sample, this clone turned up a few times. This rearrangement joins TRBV9 to TRBJ1-1; D not resolved. Per germline, CDR1 SGDLS and CDR2 YYNGEE. V lost 3 bases, J lost 1 base, and 10 bases lay in between. This CDR3 region has 14 residues. The DNA for the CDR3 is TGTGCCAGCAGCGCAAGAACTTCGAACACTGAAGCTTTCTTT. Translating gives CASSARTSNTEAFF.

This rearrangement joins TRBV5-1 to TRBJ2-2; the match to TRBD2 covers 8 bases. Germline CDR1 is SGHRS and CDR2 is YFSETQ. After removal of 0 bases from V and 2 bases from J, the junction contained 6 bases not matched to a gene. This CDR3 is built from 17 residues. The CDR3 is CASSLARSGKNTGELFF. CDR3 sequence (DNA): TGCGCCAGCAGCTTGGCTCGTAGCGGGAAAAACACCGGGGAGCTGTTTTTT.

This clone was seen more than once but under ten times. CDR3 sequence (DNA): TGCAGTGCCGGAAAACTGTTTTTT. Amino acids: CSAGKLFF. This chain joins TRBV20-1 and TRBJ1-4, with no clear D. Germline V lookup: CDR1 DFQATT, CDR2 SNEGSKA (reference sequence). V gave up 6 bases and J gave up 10 bases, with 3 bases separating them. CDR3 length: 8 amino acids.

The gene calls are TRBV6-6 and TRBJ2-7; D possibly corresponds to TRBD2 (5 bases). The CDR3 consists of 15 residues. Germline V CDR1 and CDR2: MNHNY, SVGAGI (reference sequence). V shed 2 bases and J shed 5 bases, with 16 bases lying between them. In DNA, the CDR3 is TGTGCCAGCAGTTACGGGCGGGCCCCGGTCGACGAGCAGTACTTC. Encoded protein: CASSYGRAPVDEQYF.

This clone was counted a single time. The V and J genes are TRBV14 and TRBJ1-1; the match to TRBD1 covers 10 bases. V trimming: 8 bases; J trimming: 5 bases; junction bases outside the gene matches: 11. The germline V gene encodes CDR1 SGHDN and CDR2 FVKESK. The CDR3 totals 15 residues. CDR3 nucleotides: TGTGCCAGCGAAAGGAGGACAGGGGGAGATACTGAAGCTTTCTTT. This gives the protein CASERRTGGDTEAFF.

The V call is TRBV4-1, the J call TRBJ2-7; D may match TRBD1 or TRBD2 (6 bases each). The V end lost 3 bases, the J end lost 5 bases, and 17 bases lay between the germline ends. The germline gives CDR1 MGHRA, CDR2 YSYEKL. The CDR3 is made up of 15 amino acids. CDR3 sequence reads: CASSQRSGGQDEQYF. The CDR3, as DNA: TGCGCCAGCAGCCAGCGGTCCGGGGGCCAAGACGAGCAGTACTTC.

The rearrangement joins TRBV5-8 to TRBJ2-7, with 9 nucleotides matching TRBD1. The CDR3 is 15 residues long. CDR1 is SGHTS and CDR2 is YDEGEE in the germline V gene. V was clipped by 2 bases and J by 5 bases; unmatched bases: 8. The CDR3 DNA reads as TGTGCCAGCAGCTTTCCGGGACAGGGTACCAACGAGCAGTACTTC. It is translated as CASSFPGQGTNEQYF.

The chain combines TRBV6-1 with TRBJ1-1; D is perhaps TRBD1 (6 bases). This CDR3 is 14 amino acids long. Trimming cost V 6 bases and J 6 bases, with 17 bases left between them. Germline-derived CDR1 and CDR2 are MNHNS and SASEGT. CDR3: CASRQNRVTPEAFF. The CDR3 region has the DNA TGTGCCAGCAGACAGAACAGGGTAACACCTGAAGCTTTCTTT.

Worth noting for this clone: Other DNA sequences in this specimen translate into the identical CDR3. CDR3 in DNA: TGTGCCAGCAGCCCCGGCGGGTACGAGCAGTACTTC. It is translated as CASSPGGYEQYF. The rearrangement joins TRBV7-8 to TRBJ2-7; a possible D gene is TRBD2 (5 bases). The V end was cut by 5 bases, the J end by 4 bases, with 9 bases between. Germline loops: CDR1 SGHVS, CDR2 FQNEAQ. This CDR3 has 12 residues. The whole variable domain, remainder taken from reference TRBV7-8 and TRBJ2-7, is GAGVSQSPRYKVAKRGQDVALRCDPISGHVSLFWYQQALGQGPEFLTYFQNEAQLDKSGLPSDRFFAERPEGSVSTLKIQRTQQEDSAVYLCASSPGGYEQYFGPGTRLTVT.

This clone came up once. CDR3 sequence: CASSLYTGGSYEQYF. As DNA, the CDR3 is TGTGCCAGCAGTTTATACACAGGGGGCTCCTACGAGCAGTACTTC. The rearrangement uses TRBV27 and TRBJ2-7; 8 positions agree with TRBD1. Germline V CDR1 and CDR2: MNHEY, SMNVEV (reference sequence). The junction had 2 bases not matched to a gene; V was cut back by 1 base and J by 0 bases. The CDR3 length is 15 residues.

This clone was detected only once. The chain couples TRBV7-6 to TRBJ1-4; 10 nucleotides match TRBD1. Losses at the gene ends were 3 bases for V and 8 bases for J; bases not matched to a gene: 12. The CDR3 spans 17 residues. Germline CDR1 reads SGHVS; CDR2 reads FNYEAQ. CDR3 sequence: CASSFPKEGQGVEKLFF. DNA for the CDR3: TGTGCCAGCAGCTTCCCCAAGGAAGGACAGGGGGTAGAAAAACTGTTTTTT.

This chain joins TRBV19 and TRBJ1-5; D not resolved. In germline, CDR1 is LNHDA, CDR2 SQIVND (reference sequence). The CDR3 runs 15 residues. V was cut by 3 bases and J by 8 bases, with 17 bases left in between. The CDR3 nucleotides read TGTGCCAGTAGTATGAGGGCAGAGAGGTTGGAGCCCCAGCATTTT. It yields the protein CASSMRAERLEPQHF.

The rearrangement joins TRBV9 to TRBJ1-2; D may be TRBD1 (5 bases). There are 15 residues in the CDR3. V lost 4 bases and J lost 6, with 19 bases in between. CDR1 is SGDLS and CDR2 is YYNGEE in the germline V gene. The CDR3 bases are TGTGCCAGCAGCACAACCGGGAAATTGGACAATGGCTACACCTTC. It codes for CASSTTGKLDNGYTF.

The chain uses TRBV6-5 and TRBJ2-7; the D is unclear. Germline V gene data show CDR1 as MNHEY and CDR2 as SVGAGI. V was shortened by 2 bases and J by 6 bases, with 14 bases between the two germline ends. The CDR3 totals 14 residues. The CDR3 bases are TGTGCCAGCAGTTACGGGCCTCTTGCTGGCGAGCAGTACTTC. Its protein product is CASSYGPLAGEQYF.

J is TRBJ2-7 and V is TRBV28; 7 bases are shared with TRBD2. The CDR3 extends over 18 amino acids. The V gene end was trimmed by 0 bases and the J gene end by 0 bases; junction bases not matched to a gene: 11. The germline V gene has CDR1 MDHEN and CDR2 SYDVKM. The CDR3 region is CASSLWGEGRASSYEQYF. CDR3 sequence (DNA): TGTGCCAGCAGTTTATGGGGGGAGGGGAGGGCTAGCTCCTACGAGCAGTACTTC.

This sequence joins TRBV25-1 and TRBJ2-3; possible D gene TRBD1, 5 bases. This CDR3 is 11 amino acids long. Germline CDR1 and CDR2: MGHDK and SYGVNS. V lost 6 bases and J 4 bases, leaving 5 bases between the germline ends. Here the CDR3 DNA reads TGTGCCAGCAGGGGGCCAGATACGCAGTATTTT. It translates to CASRGPDTQYF.

This chain links TRBV11-2 with TRBJ2-5; D is ambiguous. This CDR3 has 15 residues. The germline V gene has CDR1 SGHAT and CDR2 FQNNGV. Trimming cost V 0 bases and J 2 bases, with 10 bases left between them. CDR3 loop: CASSLDFFEQETQYF. The CDR3 nucleotides are TGTGCCAGCAGCTTAGATTTCTTTGAGCAAGAGACCCAGTACTTC.

Concerning this clone itself: Its ends do not fully match the called genes, so a read error is possible. J is TRBJ2-7 and V is TRBV4-2; 9 bases fit TRBD1. The CDR3 sequence is 14 residues long. The germline V gene has CDR1 LGHNA and CDR2 YNFKEQ. CDR3 sequence: CASRGGQGSSEQYF. The CDR3 DNA reads as TGTGCCAGCAGGGGGGGACAGGGATCCTCCGAGCAGTACTTC.

The chain employs TRBV5-6 and TRBJ2-2; 8 nucleotides match TRBD1. This CDR3 is built from 15 residues. Germline CDR1 reads SGHDT; CDR2 reads YYEEEE. V shed 0 bases, J shed 7 bases, and the junction held 5 bases outside the gene matches. The CDR3 protein is CASSLGTGKYGELFF. The DNA for the CDR3 is TGTGCCAGCAGCTTGGGGACAGGGAAGTACGGGGAGCTGTTTTTT.